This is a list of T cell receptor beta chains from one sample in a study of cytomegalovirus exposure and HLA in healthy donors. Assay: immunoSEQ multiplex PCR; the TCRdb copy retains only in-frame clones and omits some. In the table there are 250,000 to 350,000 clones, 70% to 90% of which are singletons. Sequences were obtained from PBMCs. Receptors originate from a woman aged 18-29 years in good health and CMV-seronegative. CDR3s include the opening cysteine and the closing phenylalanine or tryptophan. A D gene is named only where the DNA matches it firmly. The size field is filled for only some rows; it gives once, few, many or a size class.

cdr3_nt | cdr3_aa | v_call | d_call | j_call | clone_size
TGTGCCAGCAGTGAAGTAAGGGAGGGTCAGCCCCAGCATTTT | CASSEVREGQPQHF | TRBV6-1 | . | TRBJ1-5 | .
TGTGCCAGCGGGGCGGGGGAAGAGACCCAGTACTTC | CASGAGEETQYF | TRBV7-8 | TRBD2 | TRBJ2-5 | once
TGTGCCAGCAGCTTCGATAGCGGGGGGAGCAATGAGCAGTTCTTC | CASSFDSGGSNEQFF | TRBV7-9 | TRBD2 | TRBJ2-1 | .
TGTGCCAGCAGCCAAGATTTAGGGACTGGCGGGGGGGCTTTTCCTGAGCAGTTCTTC | CASSQDLGTGGGAFPEQFF | TRBV4-2 | TRBD2 | TRBJ2-1 | .
TGTGCCAGCAGCTTGGAGGTAGCGCCCAGCACAGATACGCAGTATTTT | CASSLEVAPSTDTQYF | TRBV11-1 | . | TRBJ2-3 | .
TGTGCCAGCAGCCCAAAACCCCGGGACAGCTCGATGGGGCCCTATGGCTACACCTTC | CASSPKPRDSSMGPYGYTF | TRBV7-3 | TRBD1 | TRBJ1-2 | .
TGTGCCAGTAGTGTACTAGCCACGCAAGAGACCCAGTACTTC | CASSVLATQETQYF | TRBV19 | . | TRBJ2-5 | .
TGTGCCAGCAGCTTGGTCACCGCCGGAGATACGCAGTATTTT | CASSLVTAGDTQYF | TRBV5-4 | . | TRBJ2-3 | .
TGTGCCAGCGGGAACCTTGACAATGAGCAGTTCTTC | CASGNLDNEQFF | TRBV10-3 | . | TRBJ2-1 | .
TGCGCCAGCAGCCCGGACAGTTCGAGGAACACTGAAGCTTTCTTT | CASSPDSSRNTEAFF | TRBV5-1 | . | TRBJ1-1 | .
TGTGCCAGCAGTTACGCAGGGGGCGGCACTGAAGCTTTCTTT | CASSYAGGGTEAFF | TRBV6-5 | TRBD1 | TRBJ1-1 | .
TGTGCCAGCAGCTTAGTCTCTGCAGGGGGATCCGGTGCTAACTATGGCTACACCTTC | CASSLVSAGGSGANYGYTF | TRBV7-6 | TRBD1 | TRBJ1-2 | .
. | CARSSFGIGTLSNQPQHF | TRBV7-5 | . | TRBJ1-5 | once
TGTGCCAGCAGCGCCCGAGGGGGGGCGGGCTATGGCTACACCTTC | CASSARGGAGYGYTF | TRBV9 | . | TRBJ1-2 | .
TGTGCCAGCCTGTTGACAGGGGGTAATCATTCACCCCTCCACTTT | CASLLTGGNHSPLHF | TRBV6-6 | TRBD1 | TRBJ1-6 | .
TGTGCCAGCAGCGGCGGGGGCAATCAGCCCCAGCATTTT | CASSGGGNQPQHF | TRBV9 | . | TRBJ1-5 | once
TGTGCCAGCAGCCCGGACAGGGGGCTGGGGCATGGCTACACCTTC | CASSPDRGLGHGYTF | TRBV5-4 | TRBD1 | TRBJ1-2 | .
TGCGCCAGCAGCTTGGCTCGGGGGGATGGCTACACCTTC | CASSLARGDGYTF | TRBV5-1 | . | TRBJ1-2 | few
TGTGCCAGCACCCTTAGCGGGGGGGCCTCAGATACGCAGTATTTT | CASTLSGGASDTQYF | TRBV2 | TRBD2 | TRBJ2-3 | .
TGTGCCAGCAGCTTGGGGGGGGGCACAGATACGCAGTATTTT | CASSLGGGTDTQYF | TRBV5-4 | . | TRBJ2-3 | few
TGTTCCAGCAGCTTAGGGTCAGGGGTCCAGTACTTC | CSSSLGSGVQYF | TRBV7-9 | . | TRBJ2-5 | .
TGTGCCAGCAGCTTAGTGTGGCAGGGGAACACTGAAGCTTTCTTT | CASSLVWQGNTEAFF | TRBV7-9 | . | TRBJ1-1 | .
TGCGCCAGCAGTGAGGTAGGGGTGAACACTGAAGCTTTCTTT | CASSEVGVNTEAFF | TRBV10-2 | . | TRBJ1-1 | .
TGCGCCAGCAGCTCTAGCCTAGCGGGGGGGCAAGAGACCCAGTACTTC | CASSSSLAGGQETQYF | TRBV5-1 | TRBD2 | TRBJ2-5 | .
TGTGCCAGCAGCCGTACAGGGCCGCGAGAGCAGTACTTC | CASSRTGPREQYF | TRBV5-6 | . | TRBJ2-7 | .
TGCAGCGTTGAAGCGGGGGAAAGGATAATATGTTACACTGAAGCTTTCTTT | CSVEAGERIICYTEAFF | TRBV29-1 | . | TRBJ1-1 | .
TGCGCCAGCAGTGAGTCCGCCAGTCAAAATGAAGCTTTCTTT | CASSESASQNEAFF | TRBV10-1 | . | TRBJ1-1 | .
TGTGCCAGCAGCTTAGATAATCGGAACAGGCCCCAGCATTTT | CASSLDNRNRPQHF | TRBV11-2 | . | TRBJ1-5 | .
TGTGCCAGCAGCTTAGGGACAGGGGCTGAAGCTTTCTTT | CASSLGTGAEAFF | TRBV7-6 | TRBD1 | TRBJ1-1 | .
TGTGCCAGCAGCAGCCAACAGGGAACTGAAGCTTTCTTT | CASSSQQGTEAFF | TRBV7-9 | . | TRBJ1-1 | .
TGTGCCAGCAGCTTAGTACAGGGCACCGGGGAGCTGTTTTTT | CASSLVQGTGELFF | TRBV7-8 | . | TRBJ2-2 | .
TGTGCCAGCAGTTTATTTTTCCAGGTCAGCACAGATACGCAGTATTTT | CASSLFFQVSTDTQYF | TRBV27 | . | TRBJ2-3 | .
TGTGCCAGCAGCCAAGTTCAGGGCGGGGCTACCTCCTACGAGCAGTACTTC | CASSQVQGGATSYEQYF | TRBV4-2 | . | TRBJ2-7 | .
TGTGCCAGCAGCAAAGGGGGGGGCTTCTCCTACAATGAGCAGTTCTTC | CASSKGGGFSYNEQFF | TRBV21-1 | . | TRBJ2-1 | .
TGTGCCAGCAGCTCGGGGGGGACTGAGCAGTTCTTC | CASSSGGTEQFF | TRBV7-8 | TRBD2 | TRBJ2-1 | .
TGTGCCAGCAGGCCAGGGGAAAGTGGAAACACCATATATTTT | CASRPGESGNTIYF | TRBV6-1 | . | TRBJ1-3 | .
TGTGCCAGCTTATCGGGGGGATTCCAAGAGACCCAGTACTTC | CASLSGGFQETQYF | TRBV6-1 | TRBD2 | TRBJ2-5 | .
TGCAGCGTTGAGACAGCTAGCAATCAGCCCCAGCATTTT | CSVETASNQPQHF | TRBV29-1 | . | TRBJ1-5 | few
TGTGCCAGCAGAAGGGGACTGACCTACGAGCAGTACTTC | CASRRGLTYEQYF | TRBV6-5 | . | TRBJ2-7 | .
TGTGCCAGCAGAATCTCCAGGGGAAATGAAGCTTTCTTT | CASRISRGNEAFF | TRBV6-5 | . | TRBJ1-1 | .
TGTGCCAGCCGGGGTACGTCCGCTGAAGCTTTCTTT | CASRGTSAEAFF | TRBV9 | . | TRBJ1-1 | .
TGTGCCAGCAAGGGGGCCCCCTACAATGAGCAGTTCTTC | CASKGAPYNEQFF | TRBV6-5 | TRBD1 | TRBJ2-1 | .
TGTGCCATCAGCTACAGGGGTCTGGTTAGCACAGATACGCAGTATTTT | CAISYRGLVSTDTQYF | TRBV10-3 | TRBD1 | TRBJ2-3 | .
TGCGCCAGCAGCTTTGTAGTATTCACAGATACGCAGTATTTT | CASSFVVFTDTQYF | TRBV5-1 | . | TRBJ2-3 | once